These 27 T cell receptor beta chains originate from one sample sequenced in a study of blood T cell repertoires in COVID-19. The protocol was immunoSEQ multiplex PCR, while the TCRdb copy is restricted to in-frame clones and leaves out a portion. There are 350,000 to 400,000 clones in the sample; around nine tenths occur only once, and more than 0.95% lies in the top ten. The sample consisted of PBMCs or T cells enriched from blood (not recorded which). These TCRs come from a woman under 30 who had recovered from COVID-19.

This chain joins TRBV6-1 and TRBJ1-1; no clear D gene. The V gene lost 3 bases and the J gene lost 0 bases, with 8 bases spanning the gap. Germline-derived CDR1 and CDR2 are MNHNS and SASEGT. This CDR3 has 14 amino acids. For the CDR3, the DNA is TGTGCCAGCAGTGAGCACAGAATGAACACTGAAGCTTTCTTT. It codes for CASSEHRMNTEAFF.

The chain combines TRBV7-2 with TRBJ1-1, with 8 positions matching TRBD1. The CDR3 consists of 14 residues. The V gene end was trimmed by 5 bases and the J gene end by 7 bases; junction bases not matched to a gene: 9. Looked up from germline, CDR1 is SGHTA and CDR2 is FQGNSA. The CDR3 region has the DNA TGTGCCAGCAGCCCCCGGACAGGGTTTAATGAAGCTTTCTTT. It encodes CASSPRTGFNEAFF.

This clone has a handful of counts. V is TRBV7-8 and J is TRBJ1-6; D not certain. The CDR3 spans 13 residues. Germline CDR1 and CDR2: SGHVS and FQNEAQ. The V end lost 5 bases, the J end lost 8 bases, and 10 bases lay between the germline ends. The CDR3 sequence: CASSERTYSPLHF. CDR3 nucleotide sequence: TGTGCCAGCAGCGAGCGTACCTATTCACCCCTCCACTTT. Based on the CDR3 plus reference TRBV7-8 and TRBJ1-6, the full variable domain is GAGVSQSPRYKVAKRGQDVALRCDPISGHVSLFWYQQALGQGPEFLTYFQNEAQLDKSGLPSDRFFAERPEGSVSTLKIQRTQQEDSAVYLCASSERTYSPLHFGNGTRLTVT.

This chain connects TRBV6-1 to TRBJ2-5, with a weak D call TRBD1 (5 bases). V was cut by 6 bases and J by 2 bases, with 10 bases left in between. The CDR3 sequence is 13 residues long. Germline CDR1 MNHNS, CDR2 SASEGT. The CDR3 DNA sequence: TGTGCCAGCAGGAGTAGACAGCAAGAGACCCAGTACTTC. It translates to CASRSRQQETQYF.

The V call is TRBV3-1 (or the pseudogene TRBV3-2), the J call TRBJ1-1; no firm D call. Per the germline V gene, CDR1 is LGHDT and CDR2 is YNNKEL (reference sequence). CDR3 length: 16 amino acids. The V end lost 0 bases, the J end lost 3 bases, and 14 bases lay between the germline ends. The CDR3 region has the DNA TGTGCCAGCAGCCAAGAGGCTAGGTTTCTGCACACTGAAGCTTTCTTT. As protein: CASSQEARFLHTEAFF.

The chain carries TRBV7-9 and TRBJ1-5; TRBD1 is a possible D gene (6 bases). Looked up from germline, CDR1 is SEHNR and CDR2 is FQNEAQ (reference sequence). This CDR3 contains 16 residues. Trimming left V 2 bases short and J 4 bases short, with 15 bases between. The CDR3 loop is CASSLHTRQGNQPQHF. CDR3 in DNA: TGTGCCAGCAGCTTACATACGCGTCAGGGGAATCAGCCCCAGCATTTT.

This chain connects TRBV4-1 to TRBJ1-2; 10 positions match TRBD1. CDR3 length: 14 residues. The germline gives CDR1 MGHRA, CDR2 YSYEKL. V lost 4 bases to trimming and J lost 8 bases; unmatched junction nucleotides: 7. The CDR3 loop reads CASSRGTGADGYTF. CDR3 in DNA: TGCGCCAGCAGCCGCGGGACAGGGGCCGACGGCTACACCTTC.

The CDR3 nucleotides read TGCAGCGTTCGACAGGGGGCAATTGATGAAAAACTGTTTTTT. This codes for CSVRQGAIDEKLFF. The rearrangement joins TRBV29-1 to TRBJ1-4, with 10 bases identical to TRBD1. Germline lookup yields CDR1 SQVTM and CDR2 ANQGSEA. The CDR3 spans 14 residues. Trimming took 5 bases from V and 6 from J; bases not matched to a gene: 6.

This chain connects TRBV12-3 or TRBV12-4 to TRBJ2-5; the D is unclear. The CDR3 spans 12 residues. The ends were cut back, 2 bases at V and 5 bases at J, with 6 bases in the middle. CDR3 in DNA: TGTGCCAGCAGTTTATATGGCGAGACCCAGTACTTC. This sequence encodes CASSLYGETQYF.

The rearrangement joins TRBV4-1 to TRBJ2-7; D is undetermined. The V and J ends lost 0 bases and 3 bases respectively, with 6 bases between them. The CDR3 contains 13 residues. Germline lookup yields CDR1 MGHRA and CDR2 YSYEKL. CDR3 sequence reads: CASSQEEFYEQYF. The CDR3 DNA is TGCGCCAGCAGCCAAGAGGAGTTCTACGAGCAGTACTTC.

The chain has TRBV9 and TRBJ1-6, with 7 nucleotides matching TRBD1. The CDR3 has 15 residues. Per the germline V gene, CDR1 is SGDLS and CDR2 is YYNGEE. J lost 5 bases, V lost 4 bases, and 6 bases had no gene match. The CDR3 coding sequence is TGTGCCAGCAGCATCGACAGGGCCGATAATTCACCCCTCCACTTT. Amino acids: CASSIDRADNSPLHF.

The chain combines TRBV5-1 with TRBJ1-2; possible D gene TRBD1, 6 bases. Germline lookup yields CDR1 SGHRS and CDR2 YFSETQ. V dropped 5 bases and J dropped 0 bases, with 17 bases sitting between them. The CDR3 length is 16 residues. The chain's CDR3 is CASSSGQTKANYGYTF. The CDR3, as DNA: TGCGCCAGCAGTTCAGGACAGACAAAAGCTAACTATGGCTACACCTTC.

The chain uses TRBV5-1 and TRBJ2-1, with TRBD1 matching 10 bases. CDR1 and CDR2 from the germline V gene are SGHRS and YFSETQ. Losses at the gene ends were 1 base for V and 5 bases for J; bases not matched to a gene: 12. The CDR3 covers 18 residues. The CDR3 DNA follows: TGCGCCAGCAGCTTGATGGGACAGGGGTTACTGTCGGACAATGAGCAGTTCTTC. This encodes CASSLMGQGLLSDNEQFF.

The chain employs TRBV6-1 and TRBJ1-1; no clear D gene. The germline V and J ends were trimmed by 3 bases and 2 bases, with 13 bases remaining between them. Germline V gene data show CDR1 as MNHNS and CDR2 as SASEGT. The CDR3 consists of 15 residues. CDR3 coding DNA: TGTGCCAGCAGTGATGTCAGGATGGGTAACACTGAAGCTTTCTTT. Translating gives CASSDVRMGNTEAFF.

The CDR3 sequence is CASSLDRTPGSPRSTDTQYF. As DNA, the CDR3 is TGTGCCAGCAGCTTAGACCGTACACCGGGGTCCCCTCGGTCCACAGATACGCAGTATTTT. The genes are TRBV7-8 and TRBJ2-3; a weak D match, TRBD2 (5 bases). Trimming shortened V by 1 base and J by 2 bases, and 25 bases separated the two germline ends. The CDR3 extends over 20 amino acids. CDR1 and CDR2 from the germline V gene are SGHVS and FQNEAQ.

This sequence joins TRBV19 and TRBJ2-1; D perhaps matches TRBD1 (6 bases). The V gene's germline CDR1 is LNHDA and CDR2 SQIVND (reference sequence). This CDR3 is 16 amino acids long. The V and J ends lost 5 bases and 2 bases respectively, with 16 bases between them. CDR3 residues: CASSQIQGSPYNEQFF. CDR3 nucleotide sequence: TGTGCCAGTAGTCAAATACAGGGAAGTCCCTACAATGAGCAGTTCTTC. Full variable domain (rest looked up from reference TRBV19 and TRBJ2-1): DGGITQSPKYLFRKEGQNVTLSCEQNLNHDAMYWYRQDPGQGLRLIYYSQIVNDFQKGDIAEGYSVSREKKESFPLTVTSAQKNPTAFYLCASSQIQGSPYNEQFFGPGTRLTVL.

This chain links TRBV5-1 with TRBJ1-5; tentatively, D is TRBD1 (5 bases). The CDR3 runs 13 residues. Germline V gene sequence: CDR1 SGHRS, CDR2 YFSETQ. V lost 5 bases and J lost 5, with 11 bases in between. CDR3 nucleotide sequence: TGCGCCAGCAGAGGCAGGGTAGATCAGCCCCAGCATTTT. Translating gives CASRGRVDQPQHF.

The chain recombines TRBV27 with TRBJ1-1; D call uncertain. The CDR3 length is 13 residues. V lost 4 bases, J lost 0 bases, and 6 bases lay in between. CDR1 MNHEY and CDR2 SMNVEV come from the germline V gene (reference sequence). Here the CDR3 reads CASSWQVNTEAFF. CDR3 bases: TGTGCCAGCAGTTGGCAGGTGAACACTGAAGCTTTCTTT.

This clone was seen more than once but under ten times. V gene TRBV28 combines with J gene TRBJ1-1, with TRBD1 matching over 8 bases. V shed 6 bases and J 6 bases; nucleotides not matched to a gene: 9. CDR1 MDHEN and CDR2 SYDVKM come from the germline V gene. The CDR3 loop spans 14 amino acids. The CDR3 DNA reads TGTGCCAGCAGCCCATTACAGGGGGTCCCTGAAGCTTTCTTT. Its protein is CASSPLQGVPEAFF.

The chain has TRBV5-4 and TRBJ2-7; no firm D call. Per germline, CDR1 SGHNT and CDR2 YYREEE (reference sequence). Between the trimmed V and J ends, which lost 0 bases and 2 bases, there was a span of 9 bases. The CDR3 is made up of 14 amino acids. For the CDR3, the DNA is TGTGCCAGCAGCTTGGGTGCAGGCCCCTACGAGCAGTACTTC. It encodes CASSLGAGPYEQYF. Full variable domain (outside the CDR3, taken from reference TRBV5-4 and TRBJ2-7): ETGVTQSPTHLIKTRGQQVTLRCSSQSGHNTVSWYQQALGQGPQFIFQYYREEENGRGNFPPRFSGLQFPNYSSELNVNALELDDSALYLCASSLGAGPYEQYFGPGTRLTVT.

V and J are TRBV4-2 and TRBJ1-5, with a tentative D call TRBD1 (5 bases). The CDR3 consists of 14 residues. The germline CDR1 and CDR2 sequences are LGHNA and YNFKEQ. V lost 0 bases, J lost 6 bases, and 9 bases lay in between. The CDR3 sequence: CASSQDWDSQPQHF. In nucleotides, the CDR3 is TGTGCCAGCAGCCAAGATTGGGACTCTCAGCCCCAGCATTTT.

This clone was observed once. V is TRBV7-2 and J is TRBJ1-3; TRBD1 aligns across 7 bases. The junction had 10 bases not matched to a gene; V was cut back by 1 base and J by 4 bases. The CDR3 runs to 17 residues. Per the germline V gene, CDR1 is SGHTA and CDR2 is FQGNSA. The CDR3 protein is CASSLDSVTGNGNTIYF. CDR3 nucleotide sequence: TGTGCCAGCAGCTTAGATTCGGTGACAGGGAACGGAAACACCATATATTTT.

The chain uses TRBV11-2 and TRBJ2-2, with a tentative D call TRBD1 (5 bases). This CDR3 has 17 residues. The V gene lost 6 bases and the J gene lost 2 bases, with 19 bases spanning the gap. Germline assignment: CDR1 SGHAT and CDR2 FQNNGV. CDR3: CASREGVPLPNTGELFF. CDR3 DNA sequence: TGTGCCAGCAGAGAAGGGGTCCCTCTTCCAAACACCGGGGAGCTGTTTTTT.

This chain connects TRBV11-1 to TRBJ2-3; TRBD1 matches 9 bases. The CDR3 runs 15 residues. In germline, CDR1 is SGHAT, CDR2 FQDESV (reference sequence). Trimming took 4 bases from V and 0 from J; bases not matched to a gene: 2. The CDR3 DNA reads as TGTGCCAGCAGCTCGGGACAGGGAAGCACAGATACGCAGTATTTT. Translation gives CASSSGQGSTDTQYF.

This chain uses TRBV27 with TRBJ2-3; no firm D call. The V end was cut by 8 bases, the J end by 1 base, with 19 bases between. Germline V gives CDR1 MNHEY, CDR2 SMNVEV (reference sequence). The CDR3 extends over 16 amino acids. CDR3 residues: CASPLSWAHGTDTQYF. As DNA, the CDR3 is TGTGCCAGCCCCCTCTCTTGGGCTCATGGCACAGATACGCAGTATTTT.

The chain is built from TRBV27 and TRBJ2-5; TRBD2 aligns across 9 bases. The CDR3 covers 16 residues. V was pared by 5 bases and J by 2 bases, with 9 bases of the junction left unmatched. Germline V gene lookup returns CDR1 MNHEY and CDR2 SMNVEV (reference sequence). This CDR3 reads CASSPRGSGGQETQYF. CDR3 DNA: TGTGCCAGCAGTCCCCGGGGTAGCGGGGGTCAAGAGACCCAGTACTTC.

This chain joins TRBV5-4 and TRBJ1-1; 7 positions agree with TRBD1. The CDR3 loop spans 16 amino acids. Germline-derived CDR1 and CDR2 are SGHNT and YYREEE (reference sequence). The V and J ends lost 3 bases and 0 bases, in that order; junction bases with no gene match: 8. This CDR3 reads CASSSTGNYMNTEAFF. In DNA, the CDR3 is TGTGCCAGCAGCTCGACAGGGAACTACATGAACACTGAAGCTTTCTTT.